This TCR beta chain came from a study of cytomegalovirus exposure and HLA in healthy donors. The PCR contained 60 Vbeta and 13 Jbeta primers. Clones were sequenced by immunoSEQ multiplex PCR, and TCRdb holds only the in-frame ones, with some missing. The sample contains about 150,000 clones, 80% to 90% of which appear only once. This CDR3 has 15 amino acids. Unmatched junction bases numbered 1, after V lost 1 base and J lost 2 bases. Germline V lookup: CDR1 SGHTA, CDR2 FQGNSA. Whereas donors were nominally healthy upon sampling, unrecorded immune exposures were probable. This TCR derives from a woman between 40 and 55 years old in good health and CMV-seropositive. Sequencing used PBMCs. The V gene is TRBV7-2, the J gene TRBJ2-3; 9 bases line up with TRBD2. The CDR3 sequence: CASSLGGGATDTQYF. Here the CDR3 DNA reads TGTGCCAGCAGCTTAGGCGGGGGGGCCACAGATACGCAGTATTTT.